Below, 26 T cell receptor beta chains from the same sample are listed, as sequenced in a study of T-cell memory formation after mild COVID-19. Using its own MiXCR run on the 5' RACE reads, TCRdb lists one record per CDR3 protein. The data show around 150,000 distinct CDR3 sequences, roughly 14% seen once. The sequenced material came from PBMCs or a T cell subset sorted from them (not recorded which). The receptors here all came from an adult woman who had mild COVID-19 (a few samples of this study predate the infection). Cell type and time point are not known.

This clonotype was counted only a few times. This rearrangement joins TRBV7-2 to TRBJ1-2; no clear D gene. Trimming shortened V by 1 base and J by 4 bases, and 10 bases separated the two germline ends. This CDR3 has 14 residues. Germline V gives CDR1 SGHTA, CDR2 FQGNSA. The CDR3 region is CASSLETVLYGYTF. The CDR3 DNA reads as TGTGCCAGCAGCTTAGAGACGGTCCTCTATGGCTACACCTTC.

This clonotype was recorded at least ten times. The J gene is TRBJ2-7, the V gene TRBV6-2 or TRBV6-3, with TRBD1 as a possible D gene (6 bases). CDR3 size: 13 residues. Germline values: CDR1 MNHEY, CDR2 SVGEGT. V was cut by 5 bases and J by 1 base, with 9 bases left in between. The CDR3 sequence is CASSPQGSYEQYF. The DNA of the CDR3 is TGTGCCAGCAGTCCACAGGGTTCCTACGAGCAGTACTTC.

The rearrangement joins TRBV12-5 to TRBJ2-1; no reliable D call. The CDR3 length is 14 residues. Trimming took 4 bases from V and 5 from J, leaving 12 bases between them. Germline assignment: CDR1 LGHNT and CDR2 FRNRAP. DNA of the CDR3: TGTGCTAGTGGTTCCAGGCGCTACAACAATGAGCAGTTCTTC. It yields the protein CASGSRRYNNEQFF.

CDR3 nucleotides: TGTGCCAGCAGCTGGACGTCTGAAGCTTTCTTT. Protein sequence: CASSWTSEAFF. The rearrangement uses TRBV6-1 and TRBJ1-1; D call uncertain. The germline CDR1 and CDR2 sequences are MNHNS and SASEGT. This CDR3 is 11 amino acids long. The germline V and J ends were trimmed by 6 bases and 6 bases, with 8 bases remaining between them.

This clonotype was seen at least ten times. The CDR3 region is CASSLVGGEQFF. The CDR3 DNA follows: TGTGCCAGCAGCTTGGTAGGGGGTGAGCAGTTCTTC. The chain recombines TRBV7-8 with TRBJ2-1, with D perhaps matching TRBD1 (6 bases). The CDR3 contains 12 residues. The germline V gene encodes CDR1 SGHVS and CDR2 FQNEAQ. V lost 3 bases and J lost 9, with 9 bases in between.

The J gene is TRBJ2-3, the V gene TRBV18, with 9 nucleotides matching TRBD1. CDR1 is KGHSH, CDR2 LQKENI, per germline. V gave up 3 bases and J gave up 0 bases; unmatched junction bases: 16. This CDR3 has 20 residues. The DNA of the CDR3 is TGTGCCAGCTCACCTCCACAGGGGGCCACCGAAACTTCTAGCACAGATACGCAGTATTTT. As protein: CASSPPQGATETSSTDTQYF.

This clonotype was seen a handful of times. The CDR3 DNA follows: TGCAGCGTTAAGGGACAGGGGGCCAGTGAGCAGTACTTC. Translated: CSVKGQGASEQYF. The chain recombines TRBV29-1 with TRBJ2-7; 12 nucleotides match TRBD1. CDR3 length equals 13 residues. Germline CDR1 is SQVTM and CDR2 is ANQGSEA. Trimming at V came to 5 bases and at J to 7 bases, leaving 6 bases not matched to a gene.

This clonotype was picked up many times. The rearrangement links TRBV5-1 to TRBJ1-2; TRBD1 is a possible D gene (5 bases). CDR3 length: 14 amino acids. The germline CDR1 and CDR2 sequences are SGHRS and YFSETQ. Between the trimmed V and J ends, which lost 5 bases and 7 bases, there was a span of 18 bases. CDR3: CASREGRGVSGYTF. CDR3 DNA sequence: TGCGCCAGCAGAGAGGGTAGGGGAGTCTCTGGCTACACCTTC.

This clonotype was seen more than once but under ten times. CDR3 residues: CASSLGGRAYEQYF. Written as DNA, the CDR3 is TGTGCCAGCAGCTTAGGTGGCAGGGCCTACGAGCAGTACTTC. The chain combines TRBV7-9 with TRBJ2-7, with D tentatively TRBD1 (5 bases). CDR3 size: 14 residues. Germline loops: CDR1 SEHNR, CDR2 FQNEAQ (reference sequence). The V end lost 1 base, the J end lost 2 bases, and 9 bases lay between the germline ends. Drawing the rest from reference TRBV7-9 and TRBJ2-7, the complete variable domain is DTGVSQNPRHKITKRGQNVTFRCDPISEHNRLYWYRQTLGQGPEFLTYFQNEAQLEKSRLLSDRFSAERPKGSFSTLEIQRTEQGDSAMYLCASSLGGRAYEQYFGPGTRLTVT.

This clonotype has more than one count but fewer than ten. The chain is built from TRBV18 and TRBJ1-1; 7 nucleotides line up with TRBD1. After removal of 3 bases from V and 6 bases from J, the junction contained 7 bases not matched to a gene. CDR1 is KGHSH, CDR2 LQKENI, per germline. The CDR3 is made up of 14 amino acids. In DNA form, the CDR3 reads TGTGCCAGCTCACCCCCGGGACAGTCGCCTGAAGCTTTCTTT. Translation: CASSPPGQSPEAFF. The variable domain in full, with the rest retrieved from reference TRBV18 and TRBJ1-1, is NAGVMQNPRHLVRRRGQEARLRCSPMKGHSHVYWYRQLPEEGLKFMVYLQKENIIDESGMPKERFSAEFPKEGPSILRIQQVVRGDSAAYFCASSPPGQSPEAFFGQGTRLTVV.

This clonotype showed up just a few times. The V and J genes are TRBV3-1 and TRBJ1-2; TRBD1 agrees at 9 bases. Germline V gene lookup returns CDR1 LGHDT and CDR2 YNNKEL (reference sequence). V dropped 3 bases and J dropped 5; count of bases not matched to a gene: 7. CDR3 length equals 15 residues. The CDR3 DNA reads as TGTGCCAGCAGCCACCCGGGACAGGGAGAATATGGCTACACCTTC. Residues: CASSHPGQGEYGYTF.

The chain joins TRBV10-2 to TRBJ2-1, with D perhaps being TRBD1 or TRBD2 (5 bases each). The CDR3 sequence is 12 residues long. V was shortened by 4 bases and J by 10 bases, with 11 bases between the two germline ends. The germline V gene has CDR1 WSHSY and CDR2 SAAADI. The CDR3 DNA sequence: TGCGCCAGCAGTGGAACCGGGGCGGAGCAGTTCTTC. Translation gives CASSGTGAEQFF.

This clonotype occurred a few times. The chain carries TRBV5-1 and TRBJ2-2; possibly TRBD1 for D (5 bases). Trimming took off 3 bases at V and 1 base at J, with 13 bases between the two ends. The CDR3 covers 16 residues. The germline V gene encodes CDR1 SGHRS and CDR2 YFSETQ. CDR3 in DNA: TGCGCCAGCAGCTCCCTCGACAGCAAGAACACCGGGGAGCTGTTTTTT. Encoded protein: CASSSLDSKNTGELFF.

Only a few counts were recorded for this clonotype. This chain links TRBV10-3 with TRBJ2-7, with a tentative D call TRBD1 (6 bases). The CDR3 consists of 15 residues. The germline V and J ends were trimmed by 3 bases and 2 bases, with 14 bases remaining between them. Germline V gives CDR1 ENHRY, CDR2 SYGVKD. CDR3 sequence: CAISDSGTPTYEQYF. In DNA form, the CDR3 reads TGTGCCATCAGTGACTCCGGGACACCTACCTACGAGCAGTACTTC.

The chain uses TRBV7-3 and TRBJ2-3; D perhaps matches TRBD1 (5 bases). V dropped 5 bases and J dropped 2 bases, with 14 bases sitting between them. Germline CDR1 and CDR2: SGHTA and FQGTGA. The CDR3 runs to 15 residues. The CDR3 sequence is CASSPKGQPTDTQYF. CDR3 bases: TGTGCCAGCAGCCCAAAGGGGCAGCCCACAGATACGCAGTATTTT.

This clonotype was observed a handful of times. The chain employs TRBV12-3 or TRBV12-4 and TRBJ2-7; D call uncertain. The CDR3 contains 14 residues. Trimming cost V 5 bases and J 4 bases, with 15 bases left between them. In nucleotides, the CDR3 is TGTGCCAGCAGTCGACGGGTTGGCCCTTACGAGCAGTACTTC. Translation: CASSRRVGPYEQYF.

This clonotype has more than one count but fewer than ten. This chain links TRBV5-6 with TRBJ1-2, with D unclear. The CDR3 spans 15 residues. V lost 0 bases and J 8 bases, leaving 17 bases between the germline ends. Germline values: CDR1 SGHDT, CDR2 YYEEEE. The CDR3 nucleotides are TGTGCCAGCAGCTTGGGATTCGATTTGCCTGGAGGCTACACCTTC. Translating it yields CASSLGFDLPGGYTF.

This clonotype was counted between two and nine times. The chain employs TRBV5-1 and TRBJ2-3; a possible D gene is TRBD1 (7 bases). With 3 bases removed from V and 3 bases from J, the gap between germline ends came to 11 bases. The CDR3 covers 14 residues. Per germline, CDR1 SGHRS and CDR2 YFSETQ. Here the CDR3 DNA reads TGCGCCAGCAGCTGGGACAGCGGGACAGATACGCAGTATTTT. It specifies CASSWDSGTDTQYF.

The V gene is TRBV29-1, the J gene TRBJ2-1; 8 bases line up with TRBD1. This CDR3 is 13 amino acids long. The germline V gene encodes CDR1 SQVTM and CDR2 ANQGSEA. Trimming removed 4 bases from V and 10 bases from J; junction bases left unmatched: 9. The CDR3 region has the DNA TGCAGCGTTGGGTATTCCAGGGGGCGAGAGCAGTTCTTC. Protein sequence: CSVGYSRGREQFF.

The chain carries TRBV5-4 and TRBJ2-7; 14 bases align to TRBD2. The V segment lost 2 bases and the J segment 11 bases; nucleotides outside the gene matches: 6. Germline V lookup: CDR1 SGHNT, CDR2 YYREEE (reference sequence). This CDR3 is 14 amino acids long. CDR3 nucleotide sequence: TGTGCCAGCAGCTTCCCCGGGACTAGCGGGAGTAAGTACTTC. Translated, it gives CASSFPGTSGSKYF.

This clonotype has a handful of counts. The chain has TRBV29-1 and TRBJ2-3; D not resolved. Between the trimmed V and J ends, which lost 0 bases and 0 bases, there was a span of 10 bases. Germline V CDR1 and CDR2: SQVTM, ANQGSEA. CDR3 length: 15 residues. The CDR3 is CSVEDWQESTDTQYF. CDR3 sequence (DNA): TGCAGCGTTGAAGATTGGCAGGAGAGCACAGATACGCAGTATTTT.

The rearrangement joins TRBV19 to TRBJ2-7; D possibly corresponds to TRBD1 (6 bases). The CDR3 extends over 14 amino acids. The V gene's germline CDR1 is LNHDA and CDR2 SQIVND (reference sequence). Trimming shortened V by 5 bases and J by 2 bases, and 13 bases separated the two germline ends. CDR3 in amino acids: CASSEGESPYEQYF. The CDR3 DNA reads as TGTGCCAGTAGTGAGGGGGAGTCCCCCTACGAGCAGTACTTC.

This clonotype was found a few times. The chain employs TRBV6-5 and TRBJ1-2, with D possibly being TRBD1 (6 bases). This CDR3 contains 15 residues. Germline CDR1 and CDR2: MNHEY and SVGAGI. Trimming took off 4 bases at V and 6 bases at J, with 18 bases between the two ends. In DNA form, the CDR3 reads TGTGCCAGCAGTTCCCTGGCGGGCAGGGGCCATGGCTACACCTTC. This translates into CASSSLAGRGHGYTF.

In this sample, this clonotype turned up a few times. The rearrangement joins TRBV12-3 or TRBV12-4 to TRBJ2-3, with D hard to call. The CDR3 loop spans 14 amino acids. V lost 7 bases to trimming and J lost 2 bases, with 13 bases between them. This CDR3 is CASTGAVATDTQYF. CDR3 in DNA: TGTGCCAGCACTGGAGCTGTAGCCACAGATACGCAGTATTTT.

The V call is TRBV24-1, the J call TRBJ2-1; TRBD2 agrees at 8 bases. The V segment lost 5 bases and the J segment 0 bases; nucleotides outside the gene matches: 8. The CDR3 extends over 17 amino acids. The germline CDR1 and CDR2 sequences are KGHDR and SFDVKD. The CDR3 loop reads CATSGGAGDPSYNEQFF. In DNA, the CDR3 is TGTGCCACCAGTGGGGGAGCGGGAGATCCCTCCTACAATGAGCAGTTCTTC.

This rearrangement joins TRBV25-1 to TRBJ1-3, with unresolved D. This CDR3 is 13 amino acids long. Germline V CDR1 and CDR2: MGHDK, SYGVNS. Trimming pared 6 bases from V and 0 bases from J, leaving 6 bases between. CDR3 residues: CASRRFSGNTIYF. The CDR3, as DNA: TGTGCCAGCAGGAGATTCTCTGGAAACACCATATATTTT.